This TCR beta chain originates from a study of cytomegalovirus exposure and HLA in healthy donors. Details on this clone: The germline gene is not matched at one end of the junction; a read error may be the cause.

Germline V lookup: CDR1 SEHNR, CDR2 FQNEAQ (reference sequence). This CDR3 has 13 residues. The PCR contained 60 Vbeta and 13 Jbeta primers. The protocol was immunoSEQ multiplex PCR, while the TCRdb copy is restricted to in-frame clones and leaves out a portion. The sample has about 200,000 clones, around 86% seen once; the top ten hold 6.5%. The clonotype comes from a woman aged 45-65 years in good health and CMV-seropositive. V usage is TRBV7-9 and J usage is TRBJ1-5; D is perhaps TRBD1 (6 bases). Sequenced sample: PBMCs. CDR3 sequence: CSSSLQGNQPQHF. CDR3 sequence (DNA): TGTTCCAGCAGCTTACAGGGTAATCAGCCCCAGCATTTT.